One and the same sample provided the 17 T cell receptor beta chains below, sequenced in a study of yellow fever vaccine responses in identical twins. One entry per CDR3 protein results from TCRdb running MiXCR on the RT-PCR reads. Of 9,000 to 13,000 distinct CDR3 sequences listed, approximately 82% are singletons. The source material was T cells from blood (PBMCs), unsorted or a sorted subset (not recorded which), sampled before or after yellow fever vaccination (not recorded which). Receptors originate from a woman aged 18-35 years who received the yellow fever vaccine.

This clonotype was detected only once. The J gene is TRBJ1-1, the V gene TRBV29-1; a possible D gene is TRBD1 (5 bases). V was trimmed by 0 bases and J by 8 bases, leaving 13 bases between them. There are 13 residues in the CDR3. The germline V gene has CDR1 SQVTM and CDR2 ANQGSEA. The DNA for the CDR3 is TGCAGCGTTGAAGAGGGGGTCTGGGGGGAAGCTTTCTTT. Protein: CSVEEGVWGEAFF.

V gene TRBV2 combines with J gene TRBJ2-7; 7 bases align to TRBD2. Germline CDR1 SNHLY, CDR2 FYNNEI. Trimming removed 8 bases from V and 6 bases from J; junction bases left unmatched: 13. This CDR3 comprises 14 residues. Here the CDR3 reads CASLEGGRSSEQYF. The CDR3 region has the DNA TGTGCCAGCCTGGAGGGCGGGAGATCTAGCGAGCAGTACTTC.

This sequence joins TRBV18 and TRBJ1-6; 10 bases line up with TRBD1. Per germline, CDR1 KGHSH and CDR2 LQKENI. V lost 6 bases and J lost 9; bases outside the gene matches: 8. CDR3 length: 15 amino acids. CDR3 in amino acids: CASSPDRTGGSPLHF. The DNA for the CDR3 is TGTGCCAGCTCCCCTGATCGGACAGGGGGTTCACCCCTCCACTTT.

The V call is TRBV24-1, the J call TRBJ2-5; D is unresolved. V gave up 4 bases and J gave up 6 bases, with 11 bases separating them. Germline V gene data show CDR1 as KGHDR and CDR2 as SFDVKD. This CDR3 spans 13 amino acids. CDR3 DNA sequence: TGTGCCACCAGTGAGGACGGATTTCAGACCCAGTACTTC. It encodes CATSEDGFQTQYF.

The CDR3: CASNQNTYEQYF. As DNA, the CDR3 is TGTGCCAGTAACCAGAATACCTACGAGCAGTACTTC. The chain recombines TRBV14 with TRBJ2-7; no firm D call. CDR1 SGHDN and CDR2 FVKESK come from the germline V gene. The CDR3 contains 12 residues. V lost 9 bases and J lost 2, with 11 bases in between.

To note about this clonotype: One junction end disagrees with the germline gene, perhaps due to a read error. The chain recombines TRBV12-3 or TRBV12-4 with TRBJ1-3; the D is unclear. The CDR3 spans 16 residues. Here the CDR3 reads CASSSETPRSGNTIYF. As DNA, the CDR3 is TGTGCCAGCAGTTCAGAGACACCTCGCTCTGGAAACACCATATACTTT.

The chain links TRBV24-1 to TRBJ2-5; 10 bases are shared with TRBD2. V shed 4 bases, J shed 1 base, and the junction held 5 bases outside the gene matches. The CDR3 has 16 amino acids. CDR1 and CDR2 (germline): KGHDR, SFDVKD. This CDR3 reads CATSDVSGGLQETQYF. CDR3 DNA sequence: TGTGCCACCAGTGACGTTAGCGGGGGGCTCCAAGAGACCCAGTACTTC.

V and J are TRBV11-1 and TRBJ2-7; 7 bases match TRBD1. Trimming removed 1 base from V and 2 bases from J; junction bases left unmatched: 5. This CDR3 comprises 15 residues. Germline V lookup: CDR1 SGHAT, CDR2 FQDESV (reference sequence). The CDR3 DNA follows: TGTGCCAGCAGCTTAGGGGTAGGGGGCACCTACGAGCAGTACTTC. Protein sequence: CASSLGVGGTYEQYF.

The chain carries TRBV29-1 and TRBJ2-5; 8 bases map to TRBD1. With 7 bases clipped from V and 4 bases from J, the junction kept 8 bases outside the gene matches. The germline CDR1 and CDR2 sequences are SQVTM and ANQGSEA. The CDR3 runs 13 residues. The CDR3 loop is CSGQGNQGETQYF. For the CDR3, the DNA is TGCAGCGGACAGGGGAACCAGGGAGAGACCCAGTACTTC.

The genes are TRBV2 and TRBJ2-3; D gene uncertain. Trimming stripped 7 bases from V and 11 bases from J, with 7 bases between. The CDR3 consists of 9 residues. Germline-derived CDR1 and CDR2 are SNHLY and FYNNEI. The CDR3 spells CASISGQYF. For the CDR3, the DNA is TGTGCCAGCATTAGTGGGCAGTATTTT.

The chain links TRBV12-3 or TRBV12-4 to TRBJ2-1, with a tentative D call TRBD2 (6 bases). V was pared by 6 bases and J by 4 bases, with 22 bases between. CDR3 length: 17 amino acids. CDR3 sequence reads: CASRQYRLDGVYNEQFF. DNA of the CDR3: TGTGCCAGCAGACAATACCGACTAGATGGGGTTTACAATGAGCAGTTCTTC.

This rearrangement joins TRBV5-1 to TRBJ1-2, with D hard to call. Per germline, CDR1 SGHRS and CDR2 YFSETQ. The length of the CDR3 is 14 residues. The V end lost 0 bases, the J end lost 2 bases, and 8 bases lay between the germline ends. CDR3 protein: CASSLDSGNYGYTF. CDR3 nucleotide sequence: TGCGCCAGCAGCTTGGATTCGGGGAACTATGGCTACACCTTC.

This clonotype was picked up a small number of times. J is TRBJ1-5 and V is TRBV7-9, with D hard to call. The CDR3 consists of 13 residues. Germline V lookup: CDR1 SEHNR, CDR2 FQNEAQ (reference sequence). V gave up 1 base and J gave up 7 bases, with 8 bases separating them. CDR3 bases: TGTGCCAGCAGCTTAGATCCGGGACAGCCCCAGCATTTT. Its protein is CASSLDPGQPQHF.

The chain couples TRBV7-3 to TRBJ2-1; D unresolved. This CDR3 is 16 amino acids long. Germline-derived CDR1 and CDR2 are SGHTA and FQGTGA. Trimming took off 1 base at V and 2 bases at J, with 12 bases between the two ends. The CDR3 loop is CASSLMVERPYNEQFF. Written as DNA, the CDR3 is TGTGCCAGCAGCTTAATGGTTGAAAGGCCCTACAATGAGCAGTTCTTC.

The J gene is TRBJ2-2, the V gene TRBV7-7; perhaps D is TRBD1 or TRBD2 (5 bases each). V lost 1 base and J 5 bases, leaving 5 bases between the germline ends. Per the germline V gene, CDR1 is SSHAT and CDR2 is FNYEAQ (reference sequence). The CDR3 loop spans 13 amino acids. CDR3 nucleotide sequence: TGTGCCAGCAGCTTAGGGGGGACCGGGGAGCTGTTTTTT. Translated, it gives CASSLGGTGELFF.

The V and J genes are TRBV11-3 and TRBJ2-3; the D gene is possibly TRBD1 (6 bases). This CDR3 has 15 amino acids. V was shortened by 5 bases and J by 10 bases, with 22 bases between the two germline ends. From germline, CDR1 is SGHNT and CDR2 YENEEA. The CDR3 sequence: CASSLGGPSSLSQYF. DNA of the CDR3: TGTGCCAGCAGCCTAGGGGGTCCCTCATCCCTCTCGCAGTATTTT.

This clonotype came up once. The V and J genes are TRBV7-2 and TRBJ2-2, with D perhaps matching TRBD1 or TRBD2 (7 bases each). The CDR3 has 15 residues. The germline CDR1 and CDR2 sequences are SGHTA and FQGNSA. Trimming stripped 1 base from V and 5 bases from J, with 11 bases between. The CDR3 protein is CASSLGQGGTGELFF. The CDR3 nucleotides are TGTGCCAGCAGCTTAGGGCAGGGGGGGACCGGGGAGCTGTTTTTT.